The T cell receptor (beta chain) under discussion was sequenced for a study of blood T cell repertoires in COVID-19. Germline V gene lookup returns CDR1 MDHEN and CDR2 SYDVKM. The CDR3 has 15 residues. Trimming pared 5 bases from V and 0 bases from J, leaving 11 bases between. In the original workflow: Amplification of reference gene primers provided the estimated nucleated cell counts. TCRdb keeps only in-frame clones here, not all; method: immunoSEQ multiplex PCR. V and J calls and clone size are given by that table; D and trimming were obtained from the DNA. Of 88,000 or so clones listed, about four fifths are singletons.

The J gene is TRBJ1-3, the V gene TRBV28; no reliable D call. This sequence was found in a human donor in a cohort sampled during active COVID-19. Sequencing input: peripheral blood. CDR3 amino acids: CASSPGDSSGNTIYF. The CDR3 bases are TGTGCCAGCAGTCCCGGGGATAGCTCTGGAAACACCATATATTTT.